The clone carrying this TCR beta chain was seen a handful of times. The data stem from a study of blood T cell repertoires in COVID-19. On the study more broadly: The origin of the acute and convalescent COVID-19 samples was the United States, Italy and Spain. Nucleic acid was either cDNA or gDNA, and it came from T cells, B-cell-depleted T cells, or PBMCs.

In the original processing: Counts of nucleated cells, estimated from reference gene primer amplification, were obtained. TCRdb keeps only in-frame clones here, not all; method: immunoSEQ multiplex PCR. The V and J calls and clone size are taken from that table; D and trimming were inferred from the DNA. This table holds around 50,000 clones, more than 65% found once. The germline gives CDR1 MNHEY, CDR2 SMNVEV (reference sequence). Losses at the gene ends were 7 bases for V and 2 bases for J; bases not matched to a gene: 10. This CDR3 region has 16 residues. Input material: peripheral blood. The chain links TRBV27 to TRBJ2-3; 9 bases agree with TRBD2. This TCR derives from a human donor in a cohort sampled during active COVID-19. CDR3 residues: CASTFMAGGDTDTQYF. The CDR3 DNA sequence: TGTGCCAGCACTTTTATGGCGGGAGGGGACACAGATACGCAGTATTTT.